The clone carrying this T cell receptor (beta chain) was counted a few times. As yet, its antigen is unknown. These data belong to a study of T cell repertoires in cytomegalovirus infection. On the study more broadly: Public signatures in TCR beta pointed to CMV infection and matching HLA type.

TCRdb ran MiXCR on the reads and lists one entry per CDR3 protein. The sample has fewer than 950,000 distinct CDR3 sequences; approximately 30% are singletons. The length of the CDR3 is 17 residues. CDR1 and CDR2 (germline): MNHNS, SASEGT. Germline trimming cut 6 bases from V and 2 bases from J; bases unmatched to any gene: 7. This receptor was obtained from a human donor in good health (CMV status not recorded). Some clones in this sample may be carry-over from other donors' samples. The specimen was cultured CD8+ T cells from PBMCs, collected from culture after CMV antigen stimulation. The chain employs TRBV6-1 and TRBJ2-3, with 14 bases that match TRBD2. This chain's CDR3 is CASRPGTSGGVTDTQYF. CDR3 bases: TGTGCCAGCAGGCCGGGGACTAGCGGGGGAGTCACAGATACGCAGTATTTT.